These 20 T cell receptor beta chains were sequenced from one sample in a study of neoadjuvant anti-PD-1 for oral cavity cancer. As to time point: after neoadjuvant nivolumab, at surgical resection. Using immunoSEQ multiplex PCR, the repertoire was profiled, and TCRdb retains in-frame clones only, with some absent. The sample contains about 37,000 clones, roughly 35% of which appear only once. Material: tumor tissue, obtained after nivolumab (anti-PD-1) treatment. These TCRs come from a person between 40 and 80 years old with oral cavity squamous cell carcinoma.

This clone was seen a handful of times. The gene calls are TRBV6-5 and TRBJ2-1, with 8 bases aligning to TRBD2. Losses at the gene ends were 6 bases for V and 9 bases for J; bases not matched to a gene: 4. The CDR3 contains 12 residues. Germline V gene sequence: CDR1 MNHEY, CDR2 SVGAGI. CDR3 sequence (DNA): TGTGCCAGCAGGGACGGGGGGGGTGAGCAGTTCTTC. Protein sequence: CASRDGGGEQFF.

This clone was seen more than once but under ten times. The rearrangement uses TRBV19 and TRBJ1-1, with D unresolved. The CDR3 extends over 14 amino acids. Germline CDR1 and CDR2: LNHDA and SQIVND (reference sequence). With 5 bases removed from V and 4 bases from J, the gap between germline ends came to 14 bases. The CDR3 region is CASSREWGVTEAFF. The DNA of the CDR3 is TGTGCCAGTAGTCGCGAATGGGGAGTCACTGAAGCTTTCTTT.

This clone was seen only a few times. The J gene is TRBJ2-7, the V gene TRBV7-9, with D perhaps TRBD2 (6 bases). This CDR3 has 13 amino acids. CDR1 SEHNR and CDR2 FQNEAQ come from the germline V gene (reference sequence). V was cut by 3 bases and J by 3 bases, with 9 bases left in between. The CDR3 sequence: CASSFRGIYEQYF. Here the CDR3 DNA reads TGTGCCAGCAGCTTCCGGGGGATCTACGAGCAGTACTTC.

This chain connects TRBV10-3 to TRBJ1-2; 7 bases are a match to TRBD1. V shed 2 bases, J shed 7 bases, and the junction held 7 bases outside the gene matches. The CDR3 sequence is 14 residues long. Germline CDR1 is ENHRY and CDR2 is SYGVKD. CDR3 bases: TGTGCCATCAGTGAGGCTCAGGGGGAAAGTGGCTACACCTTC. Translated, it gives CAISEAQGESGYTF.

V is TRBV27 and J is TRBJ2-1, with 8 bases identical to TRBD1. The V gene end was trimmed by 7 bases and the J gene end by 10 bases; junction bases not matched to a gene: 9. CDR3 length equals 13 residues. Per germline, CDR1 MNHEY and CDR2 SMNVEV (reference sequence). The CDR3 loop reads CASTITGQGEQFF. Written as DNA, the CDR3 is TGTGCCAGCACGATAACCGGACAGGGAGAGCAGTTCTTC.

This clone was picked up a small number of times. The CDR3 DNA follows: TGTGCCAGCAGCTTATATGCCACCCCCTACAATGAGCAGTTCTTC. This encodes CASSLYATPYNEQFF. V usage is TRBV7-3 and J usage is TRBJ2-1; D is uncertain. The CDR3 has 15 residues. Trimming cost V 2 bases and J 2 bases, with 10 bases left between them. Looked up from germline, CDR1 is SGHTA and CDR2 is FQGTGA.

In this sample, this clone turned up a few times. The chain recombines TRBV7-2 with TRBJ2-1; maybe TRBD2 (5 bases). Trimming took 2 bases from V and 7 from J, leaving 18 bases between them. Per germline, CDR1 SGHTA and CDR2 FQGNSA. This CDR3 has 16 residues. The CDR3 sequence: CASSLNALRGKNEQFF. CDR3 coding DNA: TGTGCCAGCAGCTTAAATGCCCTACGGGGAAAAAATGAGCAGTTCTTC.

J is TRBJ2-1 and V is TRBV7-3, with D perhaps TRBD2 (5 bases). Germline V gene lookup returns CDR1 SGHTA and CDR2 FQGTGA. Between the trimmed V and J ends, which lost 5 bases and 3 bases, there was a span of 14 bases. The CDR3 contains 15 residues. The CDR3 nucleotides are TGTGCCAGCAGCCTCATAGCGTCTCTCTACAATGAGCAGTTCTTC. Translating it yields CASSLIASLYNEQFF.

This chain connects TRBV6-1 to TRBJ1-1, with 9 bases identical to TRBD1. The CDR3 has 14 residues. V dropped 6 bases and J dropped 4; count of bases not matched to a gene: 6. Per germline, CDR1 MNHNS and CDR2 SASEGT. CDR3 in DNA: TGTGCCAGCAGCTGGGACAGGGACCGCACTGAAGCTTTCTTT. It encodes CASSWDRDRTEAFF.

This clone was detected only a few times. The chain couples TRBV7-9 to TRBJ2-3; D may be TRBD1 or TRBD2 (5 bases each). Germline loops: CDR1 SEHNR, CDR2 FQNEAQ (reference sequence). V dropped 6 bases and J dropped 0 bases, with 13 bases sitting between them. CDR3 length: 15 amino acids. DNA for the CDR3: TGTGCCAGCAGTTTCGGGACCTTTAGCACAGATACGCAGTATTTT. It codes for CASSFGTFSTDTQYF.

This clone was recorded a few times. The genes are TRBV9 and TRBJ1-2; 7 bases map to TRBD1. Germline V gene data show CDR1 as SGDLS and CDR2 as YYNGEE. The length of the CDR3 is 14 residues. V shed 4 bases and J 7 bases; nucleotides not matched to a gene: 10. The CDR3 loop reads CASSPTGQAPGYTF. In DNA form, the CDR3 reads TGTGCCAGCAGCCCAACTGGACAGGCTCCTGGCTACACCTTC.

This clone was counted once. Written as DNA, the CDR3 is TGTGCCAGTAGTAGGGCCCTCAGCTACGAGCAGTACTTC. It translates to CASSRALSYEQYF. This chain connects TRBV19 to TRBJ2-7; D call uncertain. The germline V gene encodes CDR1 LNHDA and CDR2 SQIVND (reference sequence). This CDR3 contains 13 residues. V was pared by 4 bases and J by 3 bases, with 10 bases between.

This chain uses TRBV7-3 with TRBJ2-3, with TRBD2 matching over 10 bases. This CDR3 has 17 residues. Unmatched junction bases numbered 7, after V lost 2 bases and J lost 2 bases. Germline V gene data show CDR1 as SGHTA and CDR2 as FQGTGA. The CDR3 reads CASSLSLAGGFTDTQYF. For the CDR3, the DNA is TGTGCCAGCAGCTTATCGTTAGCGGGGGGATTCACAGATACGCAGTATTTT.

The table lists this clone with many counts. The junction shows a germline mismatch at one end, possibly a read error. V and J are TRBV6-1 and TRBJ2-1, with D uncertain. Per germline, CDR1 MNHNS and CDR2 SASEGT. This CDR3 has 14 residues. The CDR3 loop reads CASTEGPAYNEQFF. The CDR3 coding sequence is TGTGCCAGCACTGAAGGTCCAGCCTACAATGAGCAGTTCTTC.

This clone has more than one count but fewer than ten. The V and J genes are TRBV11-3 and TRBJ1-1; 7 bases are a match to TRBD1. Germline CDR1 SGHNT, CDR2 YENEEA. Trimming took 4 bases from V and 5 from J; bases not matched to a gene: 4. This CDR3 spans 13 amino acids. CDR3 in DNA: TGTGCCAGCAGCTCAGGGGGTCGGACTGAAGCTTTCTTT. The encoded protein is CASSSGGRTEAFF.

This clone has a handful of counts. The chain joins TRBV27 to TRBJ2-6, with D perhaps matching TRBD1 (5 bases). Per the germline V gene, CDR1 is MNHEY and CDR2 is SMNVEV (reference sequence). The CDR3 runs 17 residues. V was shortened by 3 bases and J by 1 base, with 13 bases between the two germline ends. CDR3: CASSFLRVASGANVLTF. In DNA, the CDR3 is TGTGCCAGCAGTTTCCTCAGGGTGGCTTCTGGGGCCAACGTCCTGACTTTC.

The table lists this clone with a few counts. V is TRBV5-1 and J is TRBJ1-6, with D perhaps TRBD1 (6 bases). The CDR3 is 14 residues long. Trimming removed 4 bases from V and 9 bases from J, with 14 bases in between. CDR1 SGHRS and CDR2 YFSETQ come from the germline V gene. The CDR3 region is CASSPPGGLSPLHF. Here the CDR3 DNA reads TGCGCCAGCAGCCCACCCGGGGGGCTTTCACCCCTCCACTTT.

This chain connects TRBV4-1 to TRBJ2-1; 14 positions agree with TRBD2. The CDR3 runs to 21 residues. CDR1 is MGHRA and CDR2 is YSYEKL in the germline V gene. Unmatched junction bases numbered 13, after V lost 2 bases and J lost 1 base. The CDR3 region has the DNA TGCGCCAGCAGCCAACTCGGCTTTGGGACTAGCGGGAGTTGGTCCTACAATGAGCAGTTCTTC. Translation: CASSQLGFGTSGSWSYNEQFF.

This clone came up once. V gene TRBV4-1 combines with J gene TRBJ2-1; 7 positions match TRBD2. V shed 8 bases, J shed 9 bases, and the junction held 16 bases outside the gene matches. The CDR3 totals 15 residues. CDR1 is MGHRA and CDR2 is YSYEKL in the germline V gene. The CDR3 coding sequence is TGCGCCAGCCACCGCGGACCCCCGAGGGAGGGTGAGCAGTTCTTC. Protein: CASHRGPPREGEQFF.

In this sample, this clone turned up once. The V call is TRBV2, the J call TRBJ2-5; D is possibly TRBD1 (6 bases). The germline gives CDR1 SNHLY, CDR2 FYNNEI. This CDR3 region has 14 residues. Deletions cut 6 bases from V and 5 bases from J, with 16 bases between. DNA of the CDR3: TGTGCCAGCAGGGTTGGCAGGGGAATGGAGACCCAGTACTTC. This translates into CASRVGRGMETQYF.